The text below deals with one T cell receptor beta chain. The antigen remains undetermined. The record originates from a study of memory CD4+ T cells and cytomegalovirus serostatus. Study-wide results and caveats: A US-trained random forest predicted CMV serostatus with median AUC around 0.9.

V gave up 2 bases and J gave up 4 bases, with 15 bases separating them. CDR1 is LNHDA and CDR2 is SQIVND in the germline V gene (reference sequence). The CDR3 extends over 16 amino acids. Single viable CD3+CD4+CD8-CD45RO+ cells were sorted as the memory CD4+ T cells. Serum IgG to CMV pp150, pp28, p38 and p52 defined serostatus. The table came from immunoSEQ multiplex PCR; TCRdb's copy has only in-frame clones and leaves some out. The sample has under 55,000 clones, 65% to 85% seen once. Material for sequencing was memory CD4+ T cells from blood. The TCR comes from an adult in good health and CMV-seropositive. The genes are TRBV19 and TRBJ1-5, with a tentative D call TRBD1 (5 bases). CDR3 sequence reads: CASSIPAGRSNQPQHF. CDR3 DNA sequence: TGTGCCAGTAGTATACCGGCAGGGAGGAGTAATCAGCCCCAGCATTTT.